This T cell receptor beta chain was obtained from a study of blood T cell repertoires in COVID-19. The germline gives CDR1 MNHEY, CDR2 SVGAGI. Trimming took 10 bases from V and 1 from J; bases not matched to a gene: 13. This CDR3 has 15 amino acids. In the study's own analysis: Reference gene primer amplification in the assay estimated nucleated cell counts. The repertoire was sequenced with immunoSEQ multiplex PCR; TCRdb's copy has only in-frame clones and lacks some. V and J calls plus clone size are reproduced from that table; the DNA served to infer D and trimming. Here the sample spans 130,000 to 150,000 clones, 79% being singletons.

The TCR originated in a woman in her seventies with COVID-19, enrolled during active disease. The specimen was peripheral blood. The chain joins TRBV6-5 to TRBJ2-7, with TRBD1 matching over 7 bases. CDR3 bases: TGTGCCACCTACGGACGAAGGGGGCTTTCCTACGAGCAGTACTTC. Protein product: CATYGRRGLSYEQYF.